This T cell receptor beta chain was documented in a study of blood T cell repertoires in COVID-19. Clones were sequenced by immunoSEQ multiplex PCR, and TCRdb holds only the in-frame ones, with some missing. This sample carries roughly 40,000 clones, 75% to 90% of them seen once, and the ten largest clones take approximately 10%. The TCR sequence derives from a man aged 30 to 45 with active or convalescent COVID-19. Sequenced input: peripheral blood.

DNA of the CDR3: TGTGCCAGCAGTTTTTCGGAGGGCGCAGAGACCCAGTACTTC. Its translation: CASSFSEGAETQYF. This chain uses TRBV28 with TRBJ2-5, with D possibly being TRBD2 (6 bases). This CDR3 has 14 amino acids. V lost 3 bases to trimming and J lost 4 bases, with 12 bases between them. In germline, CDR1 is MDHEN, CDR2 SYDVKM. The whole variable domain, filled in from reference TRBV28 and TRBJ2-5, reads DVKVTQSSRYLVKRTGEKVFLECVQDMDHENMFWYRQDPGLGLRLIYFSYDVKMKEKGDIPEGYSVSREKKERFSLILESASTNQTSMYLCASSFSEGAETQYFGPGTRLLVL.